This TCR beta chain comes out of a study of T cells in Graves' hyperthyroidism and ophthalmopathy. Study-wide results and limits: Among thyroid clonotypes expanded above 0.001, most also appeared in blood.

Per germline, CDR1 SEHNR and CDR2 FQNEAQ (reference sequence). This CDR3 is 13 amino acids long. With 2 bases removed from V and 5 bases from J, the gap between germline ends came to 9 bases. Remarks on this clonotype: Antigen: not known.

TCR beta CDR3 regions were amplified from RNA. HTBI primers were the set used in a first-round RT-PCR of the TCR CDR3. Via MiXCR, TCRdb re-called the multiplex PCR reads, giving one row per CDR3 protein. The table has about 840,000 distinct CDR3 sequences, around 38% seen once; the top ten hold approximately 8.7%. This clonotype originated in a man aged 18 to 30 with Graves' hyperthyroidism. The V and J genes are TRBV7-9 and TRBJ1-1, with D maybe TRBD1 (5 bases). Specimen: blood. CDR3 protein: CASSLLTATEAFF. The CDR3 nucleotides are TGTGCCAGCAGCTTATTGACAGCGACTGAAGCTTTCTTT.